This TCR beta chain was recorded in a study of CD8 T cells in Susac syndrome. Reverse transcription of roughly 0.5 to 1 ug RNA used random hexamers. Across 54 Vbeta and 13 Jbeta, TCR beta CDR3 was amplified with immunoSEQ multiplex PCR. TCRdb reprocessed the immunoSEQ multiplex PCR reads via MiXCR and lists one record per CDR3 protein. Of about 250,000 distinct CDR3 sequences in the sample, roughly 95% were seen once. The CDR3 is made up of 15 amino acids. The germline CDR1 and CDR2 sequences are MNHEY and SVGAGI. The ends lost 6 bases at V and 2 bases at J; junction bases unmatched: 8. TEMRA cells were FACS-enriched, with CD8+ and CD4+ T cells isolated negatively.

The sequence came from a human donor with multiple sclerosis. Input material: CD4+ T cells from PBMCs. The chain recombines TRBV6-5 with TRBJ1-2, with 8 bases matching TRBD1. CDR3 loop: CASRDPGQGNYGYTF. DNA for the CDR3: TGTGCCAGCAGGGACCCCGGACAGGGAAACTATGGCTACACCTTC.